The 23 T cell receptor beta chains below were found in one sample sequenced in a study of T cell responses to AZD1222 COVID-19 vaccine (dated by TCRdb to the early 2020s). The time point tag for this specimen amounts to: baseline before first vaccination. Libraries were built with the immunoSEQ multiplex PCR assay. TCRdb mirrors the immuneACCESS table, restricted to in-frame sequences. Some clones are absent from its copies; in checked studies, under half trace to an unresolved V gene, and the reason for the others is unknown. Recorded for this sample are about 120,000 clones; around 91% of them occurred a single time. The ten largest clonotypes hold approximately 3.1% of the sample. Sequencing was performed on peripheral blood, taken on day 0 of AZD1222 vaccination. The receptors were gathered from an adult in good health.

The rearrangement joins TRBV5-1 to TRBJ2-2; 12 nucleotides agree with TRBD1. The ends lost 4 bases at V and 3 bases at J; junction bases unmatched: 7. Germline V gives CDR1 SGHRS, CDR2 YFSETQ. The CDR3 contains 17 residues. The CDR3 nucleotides read TGCGCCAGCAGCCGCGGGACAGGGGGCGTAGACACCGGGGAGCTGTTTTTT. Encoded protein: CASSRGTGGVDTGELFF.

The chain has TRBV19 and TRBJ1-1; TRBD1 matches at 9 bases. The ends lost 3 bases at V and 3 bases at J; junction bases unmatched: 8. The V gene's germline CDR1 is LNHDA and CDR2 SQIVND (reference sequence). This CDR3 spans 16 amino acids. In nucleotides, the CDR3 is TGTGCCAGTAGTATTCTAACAGGGGGCGCGTACACTGAAGCTTTCTTT. Encoded protein: CASSILTGGAYTEAFF.

This chain links TRBV14 with TRBJ1-3; possible D gene TRBD1, 6 bases. The germline V gene has CDR1 SGHDN and CDR2 FVKESK. This CDR3 is 17 amino acids long. Trimming took off 0 bases at V and 0 bases at J, with 12 bases between the two ends. The CDR3 is CASSQDLVRGSGNTIYF. In nucleotides, the CDR3 is TGTGCCAGCAGCCAAGATCTTGTCAGGGGCTCTGGAAACACCATATATTTT.

This chain joins TRBV11-2 and TRBJ1-1, with TRBD1 matching over 7 bases. Per the germline V gene, CDR1 is SGHAT and CDR2 is FQNNGV. The J segment lost 1 base and the V segment lost 8 bases, leaving 4 bases of the junction unmatched. The CDR3 is 13 amino acids. The CDR3 DNA reads TGTGCCAGCGGGACAGACCGGAACACTGAAGCTTTCTTT. It specifies CASGTDRNTEAFF.

V gene TRBV5-1 combines with J gene TRBJ2-7; maybe TRBD1 (5 bases). V lost 0 bases and J 4 bases, leaving 20 bases between the germline ends. Germline V CDR1 and CDR2: SGHRS, YFSETQ. This CDR3 comprises 17 residues. The CDR3 DNA reads TGCGCCAGCAGCTTGGCCTCAGGACACCATATTACATACGAGCAGTACTTC. Translating it yields CASSLASGHHITYEQYF.

This CDR3 is CASSSQGARTYEQYF. The CDR3 bases are TGTGCCAGCAGTTCACAGGGGGCTAGGACCTACGAGCAGTACTTC. This rearrangement joins TRBV2 to TRBJ2-7; 9 nucleotides agree with TRBD1. The CDR3 runs to 15 residues. Germline loops: CDR1 SNHLY, CDR2 FYNNEI. V dropped 5 bases and J dropped 2; count of bases not matched to a gene: 7.

The V and J genes are TRBV3-1 (or the pseudogene TRBV3-2) and TRBJ1-2, with D unclear. Trimming stripped 4 bases from V and 5 bases from J, with 11 bases between. CDR3 length: 13 amino acids. The germline gives CDR1 LGHDT, CDR2 YNNKEL (reference sequence). In nucleotides, the CDR3 is TGTGCCAGCAGCCCGACACAGACTTATGGCTACACCTTC. The encoded protein is CASSPTQTYGYTF.

Only a few counts were recorded for this clone. The V and J genes are TRBV21-1 and TRBJ1-4. TRBV21-1 is a pseudogene. This CDR3 contains 15 residues. CDR3 protein: CASSTPGGIGEKLFF. Here the CDR3 DNA reads TGTGCCAGCAGCACCCCGGGAGGGATAGGTGAAAAACTGTTTTTT.

The chain links TRBV18 to TRBJ2-3; D is undetermined. Germline V CDR1 and CDR2: KGHSH, LQKENI. V lost 3 bases, J lost 4 bases, and 5 bases lay in between. This CDR3 has 12 amino acids. Here the CDR3 DNA reads TGTGCCAGCTCACCGGTACCAGATACGCAGTATTTT. Its protein is CASSPVPDTQYF. Supplemented by reference TRBV18 and TRBJ2-3, the full variable domain reads NAGVMQNPRHLVRRRGQEARLRCSPMKGHSHVYWYRQLPEEGLKFMVYLQKENIIDESGMPKERFSAEFPKEGPSILRIQQVVRGDSAAYFCASSPVPDTQYFGPGTRLTVL.

In DNA form, the CDR3 reads TGTGCCAGCAGCGTTTCCCAGCCCCAGCATTTT. Translated: CASSVSQPQHF. The V and J genes are TRBV9 and TRBJ1-5; D remains unclear. CDR1 and CDR2 (germline): SGDLS, YYNGEE. This CDR3 comprises 11 residues. V lost 2 bases and J 7 bases, leaving 4 bases between the germline ends.

This sequence joins TRBV6-6 and TRBJ1-5; D is unclear. Germline V gene data show CDR1 as MNHNY and CDR2 as SVGAGI (reference sequence). This CDR3 is built from 14 residues. Trimming took 0 bases from V and 3 from J, leaving 6 bases between them. The DNA for the CDR3 is TGTGCCAGCAGTTACTCAGGCTTCAATCAGCCCCAGCATTTT. Encoded protein: CASSYSGFNQPQHF.

The chain recombines TRBV5-1 with TRBJ2-7; 11 bases line up with TRBD2. The CDR3 totals 17 residues. After removal of 2 bases from V and 0 bases from J, the junction contained 7 bases not matched to a gene. CDR1 SGHRS and CDR2 YFSETQ come from the germline V gene. CDR3 bases: TGCGCCAGCAGCTTAACTAGCGGGAGCCCTGGCTCCTACGAGCAGTACTTC. Protein product: CASSLTSGSPGSYEQYF.

The CDR3 sequence is CASSSVGGAQGGTQYF. The DNA of the CDR3 is TGTGCCAGCAGCTCAGTGGGGGGGGCCCAGGGCGGGACCCAGTACTTC. The V call is TRBV7-2, the J call TRBJ2-5; D perhaps matches TRBD2 (7 bases). The V end lost 4 bases, the J end lost 7 bases, and 22 bases lay between the germline ends. The CDR3 is made up of 16 amino acids. Germline V CDR1 and CDR2: SGHTA, FQGNSA.

This clone qualifies as medium-sized (0.01 to 0.1%). The chain is built from TRBV5-1 and TRBJ2-4; D remains unclear. The CDR3 sequence is 16 residues long. CDR1 and CDR2 (germline): SGHRS, YFSETQ. Trimming took 1 base from V and 0 from J, leaving 11 bases between them. The CDR3 nucleotides are TGCGCCAGCAGCTTGTGGTCTGAGGTAGCCAAAAACATTCAGTACTTC. The encoded protein is CASSLWSEVAKNIQYF.

A single count supports this clone. V and J are TRBV6-4 and TRBJ2-3; D gene ambiguous. The germline V gene has CDR1 MRHNA and CDR2 SNTAGT. With 8 bases removed from V and 0 bases from J, the gap between germline ends came to 12 bases. The CDR3 contains 14 residues. The CDR3 nucleotides read TGTGCCAGCTCTCCGGAGTTTAGCACAGATACGCAGTATTTT. Its translation: CASSPEFSTDTQYF.

This chain links TRBV5-4 with TRBJ1-2, with D unresolved. The CDR3 covers 15 residues. The germline V gene encodes CDR1 SGHNT and CDR2 YYREEE (reference sequence). V shed 4 bases and J shed 3 bases, with 16 bases lying between them. The CDR3 region is CASSHGGVEDYGYTF. The CDR3 region has the DNA TGTGCCAGCAGCCACGGTGGGGTCGAGGACTATGGCTACACCTTC.

This clone has only a few counts. J is TRBJ1-3 and V is TRBV30; D is ambiguous. From germline, CDR1 is GTSNPN and CDR2 SVGIG (reference sequence). CDR3 length: 12 amino acids. Trimming cost V 5 bases and J 8 bases, with 13 bases left between them. The CDR3 sequence: CAWRPTMDTIYF. CDR3 nucleotides: TGTGCCTGGCGGCCCACCATGGACACCATATATTTT.

This rearrangement joins TRBV11-2 to TRBJ1-4, with a possible D match to TRBD1 (5 bases). The CDR3 runs 16 residues. V was cut by 4 bases and J by 4 bases, with 16 bases left in between. The germline V gene has CDR1 SGHAT and CDR2 FQNNGV. This CDR3 reads CASSSLTAWYNEKLFF. As DNA, the CDR3 is TGTGCCAGCAGCTCACTGACAGCCTGGTATAATGAAAAACTGTTTTTT.

This chain joins TRBV29-1 and TRBJ2-7; 8 bases align to TRBD2. With V trimmed by 4 bases and J by 7 bases, 6 bases remained unmatched. Germline V gene sequence: CDR1 SQVTM, CDR2 ANQGSEA. CDR3 length: 12 residues. CDR3 DNA sequence: TGCAGCGTTGCAGCGGGAGTATGGGAGCAGTACTTC. Encoded protein: CSVAAGVWEQYF.

This sequence joins TRBV6-5 and TRBJ1-4; D not certain. The V and J ends lost 6 bases and 7 bases respectively, with 12 bases between them. From germline, CDR1 is MNHEY and CDR2 SVGAGI. This CDR3 spans 13 amino acids. CDR3 sequence reads: CASRRTVGEKLFF. In nucleotides, the CDR3 is TGTGCCAGCAGAAGAACAGTGGGTGAAAAACTGTTTTTT.

The V call is TRBV19, the J call TRBJ2-6, with TRBD2 as a possible D gene (6 bases). The CDR3 has 17 residues. CDR1 LNHDA and CDR2 SQIVND come from the germline V gene (reference sequence). V lost 10 bases, J lost 0 bases, and 19 bases lay in between. This CDR3 is CATTYRDSRSGANVLTF. CDR3 bases: TGTGCCACCACGTACCGGGACTCCCGCTCTGGGGCCAACGTCCTGACTTTC.

This clone appeared once. The genes are TRBV10-3 and TRBJ2-1, with 10 bases aligning to TRBD1. Germline V CDR1 and CDR2: ENHRY, SYGVKD. The length of the CDR3 is 15 residues. The junction had 11 bases not matched to a gene; V was cut back by 8 bases and J by 7 bases. CDR3 residues: CAIWGGTGAENEQFF. For the CDR3, the DNA is TGTGCCATCTGGGGGGGGACAGGGGCTGAGAATGAGCAGTTCTTC.

This chain joins TRBV10-3 and TRBJ2-2; TRBD1 is a possible D gene (6 bases). Per germline, CDR1 ENHRY and CDR2 SYGVKD. The V and J ends lost 4 bases and 0 bases respectively, with 9 bases between them. The CDR3 runs to 15 residues. CDR3 sequence: CAISVAGANTGELFF. In DNA form, the CDR3 reads TGTGCCATCAGTGTCGCAGGGGCGAACACCGGGGAGCTGTTTTTT.